The clone carrying this TCR beta chain was found a few times. Germline CDR1 is LGHDT and CDR2 is YNNKEL (reference sequence). V gave up 1 base and J gave up 3 bases, with 15 bases separating them. The CDR3 runs to 16 residues. MiXCR, applied by TCRdb to the RT-PCR reads, yields one record per CDR3 protein. The sample has around 700,000 distinct CDR3 sequences, approximately 15% seen once; the top ten hold roughly 3.6%. J is TRBJ1-1 and V is TRBV3-1; D remains ambiguous. The clonotype was recovered from a female donor in good health, serving as a healthy control. The sample comprised memory CD4+ T cells from blood. The CDR3 loop is CASSQGLGGRYTEAFF. The CDR3 region has the DNA TGTGCCAGCAGCCAAGGGCTAGGTGGACGGTACACTGAAGCTTTCTTT. Based on the CDR3 plus reference TRBV3-1 and TRBJ1-1, the full variable domain is DTAVSQTPKYLVTQMGNDKSIKCEQNLGHDTMYWYKQDSKKFLKIMFSYNNKELIINETVPNRFSPKSPDKAHLNLHINSLELGDSAVYFCASSQGLGGRYTEAFFGQGTRLTVV.